This entry lists 31 T cell receptor beta chains sequenced from one sample in a study of blood T cell repertoires in COVID-19. Repertoires were generated with immunoSEQ multiplex PCR, while TCRdb's copy carries only in-frame clones and drops some. The sample contains 150,000 to 200,000 clones, roughly 85% of which appear only once. Material: peripheral blood. Receptors were obtained from a human donor with acute or convalescent COVID-19. The donor label of this sample is uncertain.

The chain has TRBV5-1 and TRBJ2-3; maybe TRBD2 (6 bases). The CDR3 extends over 15 amino acids. The germline V gene has CDR1 SGHRS and CDR2 YFSETQ. V shed 4 bases and J shed 2 bases, with 14 bases lying between them. The CDR3 DNA is TGCGCCAGCAGCCCGGCGGGGACCACCACAGATACGCAGTATTTT. This codes for CASSPAGTTTDTQYF. Full variable domain (outside the CDR3, taken from reference TRBV5-1 and TRBJ2-3): KAGVTQTPRYLIKTRGQQVTLSCSPISGHRSVSWYQQTPGQGLQFLFEYFSETQRNKGNFPGRFSGRQFSNSRSEMNVSTLELGDSALYLCASSPAGTTTDTQYFGPGTRLTVL.

V is TRBV5-1 and J is TRBJ1-6; unclear D gene. CDR3 length: 14 residues. Germline loops: CDR1 SGHRS, CDR2 YFSETQ. V lost 0 bases, J lost 10 bases, and 11 bases lay in between. Written as DNA, the CDR3 is TGCGCCAGCAGCTTGGTCCAGGAGGGCTCACCCCTCCACTTT. This translates into CASSLVQEGSPLHF.

CDR3 sequence reads: CATSDETGQGSYGYTF. The CDR3 nucleotides are TGTGCCACCAGTGACGAAACCGGACAGGGGAGCTATGGCTACACCTTC. J is TRBJ1-2 and V is TRBV24-1; TRBD1 aligns across 9 bases. The V and J ends lost 4 bases and 4 bases, in that order; junction bases with no gene match: 9. Looked up from germline, CDR1 is KGHDR and CDR2 is SFDVKD. This CDR3 has 16 amino acids.

The rearrangement joins TRBV5-1 to TRBJ2-1; D might be TRBD1 (5 bases). Trimming shortened V by 1 base and J by 10 bases, and 9 bases separated the two germline ends. This CDR3 region has 12 residues. Per the germline V gene, CDR1 is SGHRS and CDR2 is YFSETQ. The CDR3, as DNA: TGCGCCAGCAGCTTGACCCGGACAGAGCAGTTCTTC. Translating gives CASSLTRTEQFF.

This chain links TRBV7-2 with TRBJ1-2; weak D call: TRBD1 (6 bases). The CDR3 extends over 15 amino acids. CDR1 and CDR2 (germline): SGHTA, FQGNSA. V was clipped by 4 bases and J by 3 bases, with 15 bases between them. CDR3 coding DNA: TGTGCCAGCAGCTCAACACCCAAGGGGGACTATGGCTACACCTTC. Its translation is CASSSTPKGDYGYTF.

With respect to this clone: The sample holds other DNA sequences that translate to the same CDR3. This sequence joins TRBV7-2 and TRBJ1-2, with 9 nucleotides matching TRBD1. J was trimmed by 5 bases and V by 1 base; bases with no gene match: 2. The germline V gene has CDR1 SGHTA and CDR2 FQGNSA. There are 14 residues in the CDR3. The CDR3 nucleotides are TGTGCCAGCAGCTTAGGACAGGGGGGATATGGCTACACCTTC. This translates into CASSLGQGGYGYTF.

This rearrangement joins TRBV2 to TRBJ1-5; D possibly corresponds to TRBD1 (6 bases). The length of the CDR3 is 16 residues. Trimming removed 4 bases at V and 3 bases at J, with 16 bases between. Per germline, CDR1 SNHLY and CDR2 FYNNEI. The CDR3 reads CASSVGYRDVNQPQHF. CDR3 DNA sequence: TGTGCCAGCAGTGTAGGCTACAGGGACGTCAATCAGCCCCAGCATTTT. Supplemented by reference TRBV2 and TRBJ1-5, the full variable domain reads EPEVTQTPSHQVTQMGQEVILRCVPISNHLYFYWYRQILGQKVEFLVSFYNNEISEKSEIFDDQFSVERPDGSNFTLKIRSTKLEDSAMYFCASSVGYRDVNQPQHFGDGTRLSIL.

The V call is TRBV27, the J call TRBJ1-1; maybe TRBD1 (6 bases). Trimming left V 5 bases short and J 7 bases short, with 14 bases between. The CDR3 spans 13 residues. CDR1 is MNHEY and CDR2 is SMNVEV in the germline V gene (reference sequence). CDR3 sequence (DNA): TGTGCCAGCAGTCGAACGAAGGGGGTTGAAGCTTTCTTT. Its protein product is CASSRTKGVEAFF.

The chain has TRBV5-1 and TRBJ1-2; the match to TRBD1 covers 7 bases. V trimming: 4 bases; J trimming: 6 bases; junction bases outside the gene matches: 9. This CDR3 spans 14 amino acids. Germline CDR1 SGHRS, CDR2 YFSETQ. CDR3 amino acids: CASSPGLGQNGYTF. The CDR3 DNA reads TGCGCCAGCAGCCCAGGCTTGGGACAGAATGGCTACACCTTC.

This clone was found once. The chain couples TRBV7-2 to TRBJ1-1; D not certain. The CDR3 sequence is 15 residues long. V was trimmed by 1 base and J by 5 bases, leaving 14 bases between them. Germline V gene data show CDR1 as SGHTA and CDR2 as FQGNSA. CDR3: CASSLGVRGYTEAFF. The CDR3 DNA sequence: TGTGCCAGCAGCTTAGGGGTTCGGGGTTATACTGAAGCTTTCTTT.

This clone was recorded a few times. The chain has TRBV7-2 and TRBJ2-2; 9 positions match TRBD2. The CDR3 runs 16 residues. Germline assignment: CDR1 SGHTA and CDR2 FQGNSA. V lost 5 bases and J lost 3; bases outside the gene matches: 7. For the CDR3, the DNA is TGTGCCAGCAGCAATTACGGCGGGGGGGACACCGGGGAGCTGTTTTTT. Protein sequence: CASSNYGGGDTGELFF.

The chain carries TRBV12-3 or TRBV12-4 and TRBJ2-5, with 8 nucleotides matching TRBD1. V was pared by 5 bases and J by 6 bases, with 5 bases of the junction left unmatched. The CDR3 is 13 amino acids. The CDR3 nucleotides read TGTGCCAGCAGTCCTACAGGGGGAAAGACCCAGTACTTC. Encoded protein: CASSPTGGKTQYF.

The rearrangement uses TRBV28 and TRBJ2-7; 7 bases are shared with TRBD1. CDR1 is MDHEN and CDR2 is SYDVKM in the germline V gene. The CDR3 runs 15 residues. V lost 5 bases and J lost 0; bases outside the gene matches: 7. CDR3 sequence (DNA): TGTGCCAGCAGTCCGTACGGGACAGCCTCCTACGAGCAGTACTTC. Protein: CASSPYGTASYEQYF.

The rearrangement uses TRBV28 and TRBJ1-1; D is ambiguous. The germline V gene encodes CDR1 MDHEN and CDR2 SYDVKM. CDR3 size: 14 residues. V lost 5 bases and J 1 base, leaving 11 bases between the germline ends. CDR3 in amino acids: CASSTITANTEAFF. The CDR3 region has the DNA TGTGCCAGCAGTACAATAACAGCGAACACTGAAGCTTTCTTT. The full variable domain, rest sourced from reference TRBV28 and TRBJ1-1, is DVKVTQSSRYLVKRTGEKVFLECVQDMDHENMFWYRQDPGLGLRLIYFSYDVKMKEKGDIPEGYSVSREKKERFSLILESASTNQTSMYLCASSTITANTEAFFGQGTRLTVV.

V gene TRBV10-1 combines with J gene TRBJ2-3; D perhaps matches TRBD2 (5 bases). Germline V gives CDR1 WNHNN, CDR2 SYGVQD (reference sequence). Trimming left V 0 bases short and J 2 bases short, with 12 bases between. The CDR3 sequence is 16 residues long. CDR3 protein: CASSESSPGNTDTQYF. DNA for the CDR3: TGCGCCAGCAGTGAGTCGAGCCCGGGGAACACAGATACGCAGTATTTT.

This clone was recorded a few times. The CDR3 region is CASSPGTGTRYGYTF. The CDR3, as DNA: TGTGCCAGCAGCCCTGGGACAGGGACTCGCTATGGCTACACCTTC. The V call is TRBV3-1 (or the pseudogene TRBV3-2), the J call TRBJ1-2, with 9 bases lining up with TRBD1. Trimming took 4 bases from V and 4 from J; bases not matched to a gene: 7. Germline assignment: CDR1 LGHDT and CDR2 YNNKEL (reference sequence). The CDR3 has 15 residues.

The rearrangement joins TRBV28 to TRBJ2-1; D may be TRBD2 (5 bases). The CDR3 totals 16 residues. Germline V gives CDR1 MDHEN, CDR2 SYDVKM. V was trimmed by 2 bases and J by 0 bases, leaving 11 bases between them. This CDR3 reads CASSLAGHISYNEQFF. For the CDR3, the DNA is TGTGCCAGCAGTTTAGCGGGCCACATCTCCTACAATGAGCAGTTCTTC.

This clone has more than one count but fewer than ten. This rearrangement joins TRBV7-2 to TRBJ2-3; the D gene is possibly TRBD2 (6 bases). This CDR3 is 13 amino acids long. V gave up 5 bases and J gave up 14 bases, with 20 bases separating them. Germline CDR1 reads SGHTA; CDR2 reads FQGNSA. The CDR3: CASSVGTASARYF. The CDR3 DNA is TGTGCCAGCAGCGTCGGGACGGCTAGCGCCCGGTATTTT.

This rearrangement joins TRBV14 to TRBJ2-2, with 13 bases aligning to TRBD2. V was clipped by 0 bases and J by 5 bases; unmatched bases: 6. There are 18 residues in the CDR3. Per the germline V gene, CDR1 is SGHDN and CDR2 is FVKESK. CDR3: CASSQDRGLAGSTGELFF. The CDR3 region has the DNA TGTGCCAGCAGCCAAGATCGGGGACTAGCGGGGAGTACCGGGGAGCTGTTTTTT. Full variable domain (rest looked up from reference TRBV14 and TRBJ2-2): EAGVTQFPSHSVIEKGQTVTLRCDPISGHDNLYWYRRVMGKEIKFLLHFVKESKQDESGMPNNRFLAERTGGTYSTLKVQPAELEDSGVYFCASSQDRGLAGSTGELFFGEGSRLTVL.

J is TRBJ1-2 and V is TRBV5-1, with D possibly TRBD1 on 5 matching bases. The CDR3 runs to 16 residues. Trimming stripped 3 bases from V and 2 bases from J, with 17 bases between. Germline loops: CDR1 SGHRS, CDR2 YFSETQ. Here the CDR3 DNA reads TGCGCCAGCAGCTCCCCGGGACTGATTATGAACTATGGCTACACCTTC. Amino acid sequence: CASSSPGLIMNYGYTF.

This sequence joins TRBV6-6 and TRBJ1-2, with a tentative D call TRBD1 (6 bases). Trimming took 7 bases from V and 2 from J, leaving 8 bases between them. The CDR3 extends over 12 amino acids. Germline CDR1 is MNHNY and CDR2 is SVGAGI (reference sequence). CDR3 in amino acids: CASTGQNYGYTF. The CDR3 DNA is TGTGCCAGCACCGGACAGAACTATGGCTACACCTTC.

This chain connects TRBV28 to TRBJ1-1; tentatively, D is TRBD1 (6 bases). Between the trimmed V and J ends, which lost 7 bases and 1 base, there was a span of 13 bases. The CDR3 is 14 amino acids. Germline loops: CDR1 MDHEN, CDR2 SYDVKM. CDR3 protein: CASKPGQTNTEAFF. The CDR3 DNA reads as TGTGCCAGCAAACCGGGACAAACGAACACTGAAGCTTTCTTT.

This chain joins TRBV2 and TRBJ1-1; D call uncertain. CDR1 is SNHLY and CDR2 is FYNNEI in the germline V gene. This CDR3 is 13 amino acids long. With 6 bases removed from V and 5 bases from J, the gap between germline ends came to 13 bases. The CDR3 is CASSSNPGTEAFF. The DNA of the CDR3 is TGTGCCAGCAGCTCGAACCCGGGGACTGAAGCTTTCTTT.

The chain has TRBV3-1 (or the pseudogene TRBV3-2) and TRBJ2-2; 10 bases are a match to TRBD2. V gave up 4 bases and J gave up 7 bases; unmatched junction bases: 9. Germline values: CDR1 LGHDT, CDR2 YNNKEL (reference sequence). The CDR3 is made up of 16 amino acids. The CDR3 reads CASSPGLALWGGELFF. CDR3 DNA sequence: TGTGCCAGCAGCCCGGGACTAGCGCTATGGGGCGGGGAGCTGTTTTTT.

The V gene is TRBV6-5, the J gene TRBJ2-2, with 8 bases that match TRBD1. In germline, CDR1 is MNHEY, CDR2 SVGAGI. The ends lost 2 bases at V and 5 bases at J; junction bases unmatched: 4. The CDR3 has 15 residues. For the CDR3, the DNA is TGTGCCAGCAGTTACGGACAGGGCGGGACCGGGGAGCTGTTTTTT. It is translated as CASSYGQGGTGELFF.

J is TRBJ2-1 and V is TRBV9; D is possibly TRBD2 (6 bases). Looked up from germline, CDR1 is SGDLS and CDR2 is YYNGEE. V was pared by 0 bases and J by 5 bases, with 12 bases between. The CDR3 is 15 amino acids. CDR3 residues: CASSVVGGTHNEQFF. CDR3 nucleotides: TGTGCCAGCAGCGTAGTGGGTGGGACTCACAATGAGCAGTTCTTC.

The chain employs TRBV19 and TRBJ2-2; 8 nucleotides match TRBD1. Germline V gene lookup returns CDR1 LNHDA and CDR2 SQIVND (reference sequence). The V segment lost 6 bases and the J segment 5 bases; nucleotides outside the gene matches: 20. This CDR3 is 19 amino acids long. The CDR3 nucleotides read TGTGCCAGTAGCAGACGCCGGGACAGGCAGCACAAGAGAACCGGGGAGCTGTTTTTT. This translates into CASSRRRDRQHKRTGELFF.

This chain uses TRBV5-1 with TRBJ1-1; D ambiguous. V lost 0 bases, J lost 6 bases, and 15 bases lay in between. The CDR3 sequence is 15 residues long. Germline loops: CDR1 SGHRS, CDR2 YFSETQ. Here the CDR3 reads CASSLEGGKGAEAFF. DNA of the CDR3: TGCGCCAGCAGCTTGGAGGGCGGGAAAGGCGCTGAAGCTTTCTTT.

This clone is a singleton in its sample. J is TRBJ1-6 and V is TRBV27; maybe TRBD1 (5 bases). V shed 5 bases and J shed 7 bases, with 18 bases lying between them. Germline values: CDR1 MNHEY, CDR2 SMNVEV (reference sequence). The CDR3 covers 16 residues. CDR3 nucleotide sequence: TGTGCCAGCAGTCCCCGGGGGGGACTAGGGAATTCACCCCTCCACTTT. Translated: CASSPRGGLGNSPLHF.

V gene TRBV7-2 combines with J gene TRBJ1-1; D may be TRBD1 (6 bases). Trimming took off 2 bases at V and 6 bases at J, with 10 bases between the two ends. This CDR3 comprises 13 residues. The germline CDR1 and CDR2 sequences are SGHTA and FQGNSA. This CDR3 is CASSLLQGSEAFF. The CDR3 nucleotides are TGTGCCAGCAGCTTACTACAGGGTTCTGAAGCTTTCTTT. Combining the CDR3 with reference TRBV7-2 and TRBJ1-1 gives the whole variable domain GAGVSQSPSNKVTEKGKDVELRCDPISGHTALYWYRQSLGQGLEFLIYFQGNSAPDKSGLPSDRFSAERTGGSVSTLTIQRTQQEDSAVYLCASSLLQGSEAFFGQGTRLTVV.

The V call is TRBV10-3, the J call TRBJ2-1; 9 bases match TRBD2. With 0 bases clipped from V and 7 bases from J, the junction kept 7 bases outside the gene matches. The CDR3 is 16 amino acids. CDR1 is ENHRY and CDR2 is SYGVKD in the germline V gene. CDR3 loop: CAISESISGGSNEQFF. Written as DNA, the CDR3 is TGTGCCATCAGTGAGTCGATTAGCGGGGGTTCAAATGAGCAGTTCTTC.